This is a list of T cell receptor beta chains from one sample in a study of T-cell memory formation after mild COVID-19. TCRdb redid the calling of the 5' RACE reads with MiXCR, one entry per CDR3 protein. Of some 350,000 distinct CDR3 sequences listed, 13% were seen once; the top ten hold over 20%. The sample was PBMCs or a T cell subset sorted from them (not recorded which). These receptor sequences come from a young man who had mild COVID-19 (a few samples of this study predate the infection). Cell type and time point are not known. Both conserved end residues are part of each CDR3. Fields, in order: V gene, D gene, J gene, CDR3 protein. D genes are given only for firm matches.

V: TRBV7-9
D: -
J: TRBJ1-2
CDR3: CASSLVGQAYGYTF

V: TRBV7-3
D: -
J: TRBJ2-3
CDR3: CASRTNRVGDTQYF

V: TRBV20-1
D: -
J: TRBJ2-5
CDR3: CSARVQPGTQYF

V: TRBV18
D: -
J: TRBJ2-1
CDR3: CASSPGQVLNEQFF

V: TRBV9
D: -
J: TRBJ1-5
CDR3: CASSVDGVQPQHF

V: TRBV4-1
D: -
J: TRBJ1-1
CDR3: CASSPSWRIADTEAFF

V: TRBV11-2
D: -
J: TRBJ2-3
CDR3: CASSTREDTQYF

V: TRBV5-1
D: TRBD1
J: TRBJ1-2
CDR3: CASSWDRANYGYTF

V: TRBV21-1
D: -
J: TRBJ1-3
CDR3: CASSKEVDTIYF

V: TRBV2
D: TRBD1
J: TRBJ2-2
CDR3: CASSEQGVDTGELFF

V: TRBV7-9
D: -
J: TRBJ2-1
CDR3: CASSLAKRNEQFF

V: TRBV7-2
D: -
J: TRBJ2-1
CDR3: CASSRSGTPDEQFF

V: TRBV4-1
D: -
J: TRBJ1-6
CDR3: CASSQDVGLISPLHF

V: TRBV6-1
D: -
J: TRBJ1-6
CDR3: CASSEDTGGDNSPLHF

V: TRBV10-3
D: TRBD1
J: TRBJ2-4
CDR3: CAIGTGNIQYF

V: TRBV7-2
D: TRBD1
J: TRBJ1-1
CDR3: CASRPEGSGGFVEAFF

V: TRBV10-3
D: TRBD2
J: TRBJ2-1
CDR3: CAISTGLAGPRSYNEQFF

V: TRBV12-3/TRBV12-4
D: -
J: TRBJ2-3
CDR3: CASSSDGKLNTDTQYF

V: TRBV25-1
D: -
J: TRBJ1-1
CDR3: CASSEYPGANEAFF

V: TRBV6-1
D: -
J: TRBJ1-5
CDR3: CASSEILSQPQHF

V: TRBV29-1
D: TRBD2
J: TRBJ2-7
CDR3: CSVEDGGEQYF

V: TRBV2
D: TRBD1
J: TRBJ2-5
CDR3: CASSEINSGGVEETQYF

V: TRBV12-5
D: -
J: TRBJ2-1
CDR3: CASGLVSGVGNEQFF

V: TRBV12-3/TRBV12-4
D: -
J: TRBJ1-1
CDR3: CASVRRGEAFF

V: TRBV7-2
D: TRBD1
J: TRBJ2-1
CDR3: CASSFPDRGLFGQFF

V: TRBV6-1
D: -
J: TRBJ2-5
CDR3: CASSGLALGETQYF

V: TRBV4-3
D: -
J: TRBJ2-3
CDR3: CASSQTGGTGTDTQYF

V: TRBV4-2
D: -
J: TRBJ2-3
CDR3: CASSQWEDTQYF

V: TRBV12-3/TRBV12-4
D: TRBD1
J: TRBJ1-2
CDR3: CASSYRTGVGYTF

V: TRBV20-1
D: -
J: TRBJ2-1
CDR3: CSAREASADSYNEQFF

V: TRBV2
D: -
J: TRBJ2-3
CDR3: CASSRDGSTDTQYF

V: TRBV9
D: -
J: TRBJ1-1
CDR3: CASSVVGGLEGTEAFF

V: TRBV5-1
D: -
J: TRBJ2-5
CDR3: CASSLGVFSQETQYF

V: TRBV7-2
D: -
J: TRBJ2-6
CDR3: CASSLGSPHFSGANVLTF

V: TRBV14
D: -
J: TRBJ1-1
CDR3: CASSPHTGKAEAFF

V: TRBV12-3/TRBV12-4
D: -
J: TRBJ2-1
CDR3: CASSSSGPQVPYNEQFF